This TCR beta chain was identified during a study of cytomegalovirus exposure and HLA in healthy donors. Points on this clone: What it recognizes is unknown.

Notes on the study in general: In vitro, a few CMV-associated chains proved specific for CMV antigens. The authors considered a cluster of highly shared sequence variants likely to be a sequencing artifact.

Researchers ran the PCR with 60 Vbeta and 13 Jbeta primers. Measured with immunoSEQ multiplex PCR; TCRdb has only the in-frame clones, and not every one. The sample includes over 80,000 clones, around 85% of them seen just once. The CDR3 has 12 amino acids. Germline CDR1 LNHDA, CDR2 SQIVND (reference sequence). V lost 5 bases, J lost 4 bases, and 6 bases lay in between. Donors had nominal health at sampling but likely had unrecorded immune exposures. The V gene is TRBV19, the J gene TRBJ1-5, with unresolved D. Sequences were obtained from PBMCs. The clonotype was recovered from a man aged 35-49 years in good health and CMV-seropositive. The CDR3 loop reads CASSSLNQPQHF. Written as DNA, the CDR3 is TGTGCCAGTAGTTCATTGAATCAGCCCCAGCATTTT.